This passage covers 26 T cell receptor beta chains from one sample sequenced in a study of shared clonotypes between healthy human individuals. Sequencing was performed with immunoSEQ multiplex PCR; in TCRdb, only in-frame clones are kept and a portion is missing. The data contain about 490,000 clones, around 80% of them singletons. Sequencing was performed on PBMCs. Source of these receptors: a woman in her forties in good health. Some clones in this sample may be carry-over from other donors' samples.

The CDR3 loop reads CASSGASTSTDTQYF. CDR3 coding DNA: TGTGCCAGCAGTGGGGCGTCGACCAGCACAGATACGCAGTATTTT. This chain connects TRBV28 to TRBJ2-3; maybe TRBD1 (5 bases). This CDR3 contains 15 residues. V lost 5 bases and J lost 0, with 12 bases in between. Germline V gives CDR1 MDHEN, CDR2 SYDVKM. The variable domain in full, with the rest retrieved from reference TRBV28 and TRBJ2-3, is DVKVTQSSRYLVKRTGEKVFLECVQDMDHENMFWYRQDPGLGLRLIYFSYDVKMKEKGDIPEGYSVSREKKERFSLILESASTNQTSMYLCASSGASTSTDTQYFGPGTRLTVL.

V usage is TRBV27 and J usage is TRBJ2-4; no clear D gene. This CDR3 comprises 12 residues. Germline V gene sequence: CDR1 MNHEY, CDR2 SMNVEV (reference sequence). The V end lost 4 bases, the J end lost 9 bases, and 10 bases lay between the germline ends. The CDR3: CASSSTQGIQYF. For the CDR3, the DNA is TGTGCCAGCAGTTCTACCCAAGGCATTCAGTACTTC.

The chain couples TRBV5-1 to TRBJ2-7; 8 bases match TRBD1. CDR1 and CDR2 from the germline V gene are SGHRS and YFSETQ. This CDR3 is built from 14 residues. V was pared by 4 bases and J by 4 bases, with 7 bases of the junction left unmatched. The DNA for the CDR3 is TGCGCCAGCAGCCCGAGGACAGGGAATTACGAGCAGTACTTC. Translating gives CASSPRTGNYEQYF.

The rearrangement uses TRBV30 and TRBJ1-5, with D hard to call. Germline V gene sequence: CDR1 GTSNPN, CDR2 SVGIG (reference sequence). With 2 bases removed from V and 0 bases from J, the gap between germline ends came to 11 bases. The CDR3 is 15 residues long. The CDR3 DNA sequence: TGTGCCTGGAGTCCACACGGGTATAGCAATCAGCCCCAGCATTTT. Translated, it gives CAWSPHGYSNQPQHF.

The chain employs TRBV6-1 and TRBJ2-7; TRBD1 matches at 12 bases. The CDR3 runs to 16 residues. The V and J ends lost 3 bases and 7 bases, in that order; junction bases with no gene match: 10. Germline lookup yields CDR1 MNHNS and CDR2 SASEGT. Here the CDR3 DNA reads TGTGCCAGCAGTGACGGGACAGGGGGCCCTAAATTTGAGCAGTACTTC. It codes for CASSDGTGGPKFEQYF.

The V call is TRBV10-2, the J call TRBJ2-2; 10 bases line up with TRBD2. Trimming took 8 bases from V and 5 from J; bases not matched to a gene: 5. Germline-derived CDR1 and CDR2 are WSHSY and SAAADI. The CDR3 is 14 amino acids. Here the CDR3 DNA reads TGCGCCAGCCGGACTAGCGGTGTTACCGGGGAGCTGTTTTTT. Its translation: CASRTSGVTGELFF.

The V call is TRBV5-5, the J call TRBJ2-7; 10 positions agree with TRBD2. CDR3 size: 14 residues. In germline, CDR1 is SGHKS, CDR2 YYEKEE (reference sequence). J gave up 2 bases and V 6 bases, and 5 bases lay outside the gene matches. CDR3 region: CASKRGTSAYEQYF. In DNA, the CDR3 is TGTGCCAGCAAAAGGGGGACTAGCGCCTACGAGCAGTACTTC.

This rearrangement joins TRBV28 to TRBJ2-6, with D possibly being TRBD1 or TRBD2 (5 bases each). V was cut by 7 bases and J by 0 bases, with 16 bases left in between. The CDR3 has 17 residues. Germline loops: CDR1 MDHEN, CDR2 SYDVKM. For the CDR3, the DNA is TGTGCCAGCAACCTCGGGGCTAGTTCCTCTGGGGCCAACGTCCTGACTTTC. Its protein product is CASNLGASSSGANVLTF.

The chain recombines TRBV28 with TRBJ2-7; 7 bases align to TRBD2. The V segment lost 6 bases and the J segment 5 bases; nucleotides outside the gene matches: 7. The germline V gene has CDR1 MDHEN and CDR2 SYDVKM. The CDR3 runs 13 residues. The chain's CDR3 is CASRLWGGNEQYF. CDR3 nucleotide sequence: TGTGCCAGCAGACTTTGGGGGGGAAACGAGCAGTACTTC.

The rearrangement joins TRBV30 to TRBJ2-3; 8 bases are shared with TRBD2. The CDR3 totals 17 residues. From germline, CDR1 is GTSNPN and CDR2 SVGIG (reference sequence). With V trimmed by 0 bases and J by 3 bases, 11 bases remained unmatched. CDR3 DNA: TGTGCCTGGAGTGTAGGGGGGACTAGAGTGTTGACAGATACGCAGTATTTT. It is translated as CAWSVGGTRVLTDTQYF.

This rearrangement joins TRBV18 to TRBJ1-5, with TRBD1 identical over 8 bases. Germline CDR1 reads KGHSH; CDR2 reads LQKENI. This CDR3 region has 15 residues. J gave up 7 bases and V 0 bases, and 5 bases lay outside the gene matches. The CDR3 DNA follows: TGTGCCAGCTCACCACCCGGACAGGGAAGACAGCCCCAGCATTTT. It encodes CASSPPGQGRQPQHF.

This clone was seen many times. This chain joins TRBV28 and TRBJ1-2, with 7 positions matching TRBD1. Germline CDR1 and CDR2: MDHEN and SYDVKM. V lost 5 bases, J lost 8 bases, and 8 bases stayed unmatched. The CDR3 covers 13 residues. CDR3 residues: CASSATGREGYTF. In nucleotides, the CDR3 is TGTGCCAGCAGTGCGACAGGGCGGGAGGGCTACACCTTC.

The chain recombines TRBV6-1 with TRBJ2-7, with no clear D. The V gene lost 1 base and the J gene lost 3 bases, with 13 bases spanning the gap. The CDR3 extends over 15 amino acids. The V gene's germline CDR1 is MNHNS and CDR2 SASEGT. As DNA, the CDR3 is TGTGCCAGCAGTGAAGAGCAAGGAAGTCGCTACGAGCAGTACTTC. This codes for CASSEEQGSRYEQYF.

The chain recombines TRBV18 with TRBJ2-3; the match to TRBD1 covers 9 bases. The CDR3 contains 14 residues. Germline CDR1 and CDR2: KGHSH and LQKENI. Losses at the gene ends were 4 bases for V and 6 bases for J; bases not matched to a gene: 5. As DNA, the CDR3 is TGTGCCAGCTCACTCGGGACAGGGATGGATACGCAGTATTTT. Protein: CASSLGTGMDTQYF.

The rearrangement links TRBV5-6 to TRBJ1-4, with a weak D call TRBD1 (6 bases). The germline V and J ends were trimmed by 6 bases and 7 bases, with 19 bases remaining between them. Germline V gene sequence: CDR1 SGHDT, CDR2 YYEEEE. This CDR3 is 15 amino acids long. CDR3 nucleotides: TGTGCCAGCACCTTTAATATGGGGGCGGGTGAAAAACTGTTTTTT. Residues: CASTFNMGAGEKLFF. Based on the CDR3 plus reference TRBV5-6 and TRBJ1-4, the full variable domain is DAGVTQSPTHLIKTRGQQVTLRCSPKSGHDTVSWYQQALGQGPQFIFQYYEEEERQRGNFPDRFSGHQFPNYSSELNVNALLLGDSALYLCASTFNMGAGEKLFFGSGTQLSVL.

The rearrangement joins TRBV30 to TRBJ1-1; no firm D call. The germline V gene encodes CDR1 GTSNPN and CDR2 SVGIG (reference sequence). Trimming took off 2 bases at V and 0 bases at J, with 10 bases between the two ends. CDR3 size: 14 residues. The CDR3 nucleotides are TGTGCCTGGAGTAGAAGCACCATGAACACTGAAGCTTTCTTT. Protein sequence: CAWSRSTMNTEAFF.

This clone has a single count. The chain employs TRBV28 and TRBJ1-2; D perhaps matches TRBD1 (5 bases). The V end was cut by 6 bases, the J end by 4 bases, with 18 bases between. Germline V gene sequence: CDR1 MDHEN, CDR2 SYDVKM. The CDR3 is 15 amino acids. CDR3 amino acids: CASSPPRQIIYGYTF. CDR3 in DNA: TGTGCCAGCAGCCCCCCCAGACAGATTATCTATGGCTACACCTTC.

The CDR3 loop reads CASSVVSGQSIYEQYF. The CDR3 nucleotides read TGTGCCAGCAGCGTAGTATCGGGACAGTCAATCTACGAGCAGTACTTC. The chain uses TRBV9 and TRBJ2-7; 7 bases match TRBD1. In germline, CDR1 is SGDLS, CDR2 YYNGEE. Trimming took 0 bases from V and 3 from J; bases not matched to a gene: 9. This CDR3 has 16 residues.

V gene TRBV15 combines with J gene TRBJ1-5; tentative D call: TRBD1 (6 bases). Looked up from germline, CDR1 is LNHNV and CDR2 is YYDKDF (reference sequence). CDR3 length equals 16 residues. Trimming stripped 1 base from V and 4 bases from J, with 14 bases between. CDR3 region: CATSRGVDSDNQPQHF. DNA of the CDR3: TGTGCCACCAGCAGAGGCGTGGACAGTGATAATCAGCCCCAGCATTTT.

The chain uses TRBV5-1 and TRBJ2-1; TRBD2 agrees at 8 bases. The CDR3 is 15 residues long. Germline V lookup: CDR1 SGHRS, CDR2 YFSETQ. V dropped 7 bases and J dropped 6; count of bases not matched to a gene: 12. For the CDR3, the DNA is TGCGCCAGCTCACTTGGCGGGGGGAGCGGCAATGAGCAGTTCTTC. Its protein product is CASSLGGGSGNEQFF.

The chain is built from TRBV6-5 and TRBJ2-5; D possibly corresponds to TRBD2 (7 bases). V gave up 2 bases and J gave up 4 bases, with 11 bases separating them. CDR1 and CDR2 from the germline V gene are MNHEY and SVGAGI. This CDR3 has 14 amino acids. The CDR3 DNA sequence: TGTGCCAGCAGTTACGGGGGGGCCCCAGAGACCCAGTACTTC. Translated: CASSYGGAPETQYF.

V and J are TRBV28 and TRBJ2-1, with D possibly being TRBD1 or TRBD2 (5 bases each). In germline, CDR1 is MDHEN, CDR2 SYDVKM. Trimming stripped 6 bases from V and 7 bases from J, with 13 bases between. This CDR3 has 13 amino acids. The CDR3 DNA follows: TGTGCCAGCAGACCTCGGGGCCCTAATGAGCAGTTCTTC. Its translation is CASRPRGPNEQFF.

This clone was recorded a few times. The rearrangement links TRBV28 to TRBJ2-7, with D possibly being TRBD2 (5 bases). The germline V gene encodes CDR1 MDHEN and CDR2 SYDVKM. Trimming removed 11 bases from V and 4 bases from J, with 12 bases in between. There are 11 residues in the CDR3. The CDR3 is CASGIRYEQYF. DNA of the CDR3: TGTGCCTCGGGAATACGGTACGAGCAGTACTTC.

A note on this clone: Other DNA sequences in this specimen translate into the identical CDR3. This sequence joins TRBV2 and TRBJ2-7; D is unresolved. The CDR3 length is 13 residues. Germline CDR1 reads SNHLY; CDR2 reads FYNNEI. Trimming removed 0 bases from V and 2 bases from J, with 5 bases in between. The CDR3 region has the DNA TGTGCCAGCAGTGAAGCCGCACCCTACGAGCAGTACTTC. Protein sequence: CASSEAAPYEQYF.

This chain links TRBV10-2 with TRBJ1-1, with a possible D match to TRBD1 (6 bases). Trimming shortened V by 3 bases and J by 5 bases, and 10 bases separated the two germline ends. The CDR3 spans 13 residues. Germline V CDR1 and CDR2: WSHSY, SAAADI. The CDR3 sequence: CASSDRGRTEAFF. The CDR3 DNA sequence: TGCGCCAGCAGTGATCGGGGGCGTACTGAAGCTTTCTTT.

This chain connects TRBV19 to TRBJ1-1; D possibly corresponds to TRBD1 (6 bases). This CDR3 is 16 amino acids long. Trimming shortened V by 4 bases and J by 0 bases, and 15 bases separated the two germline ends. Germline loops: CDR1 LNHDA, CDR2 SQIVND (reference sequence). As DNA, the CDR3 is TGTGCCAGTAGTACCCTCTCAGGGGACTTGAACACTGAAGCTTTCTTT. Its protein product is CASSTLSGDLNTEAFF.